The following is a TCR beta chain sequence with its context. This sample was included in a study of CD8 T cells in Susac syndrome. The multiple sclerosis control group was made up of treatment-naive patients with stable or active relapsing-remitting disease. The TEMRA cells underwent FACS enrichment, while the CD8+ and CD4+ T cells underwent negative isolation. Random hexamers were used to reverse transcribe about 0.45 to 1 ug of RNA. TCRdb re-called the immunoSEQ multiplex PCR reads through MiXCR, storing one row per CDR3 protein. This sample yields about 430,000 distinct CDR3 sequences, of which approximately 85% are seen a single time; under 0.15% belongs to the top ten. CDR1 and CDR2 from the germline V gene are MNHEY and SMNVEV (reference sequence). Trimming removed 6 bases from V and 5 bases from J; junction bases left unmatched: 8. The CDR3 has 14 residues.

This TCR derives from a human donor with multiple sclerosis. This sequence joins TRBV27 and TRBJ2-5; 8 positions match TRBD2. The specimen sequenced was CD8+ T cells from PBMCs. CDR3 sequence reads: CASREAGVGETQYF. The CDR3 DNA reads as TGTGCCAGCAGGGAAGCGGGAGTCGGGGAGACCCAGTACTTC.